What follows describes a single T cell receptor (beta chain). The data originate from a study of regulatory T cells in long-lasting Graves disease. The CDR3 is made up of 12 amino acids. Germline V gene data show CDR1 as DFQATT and CDR2 as SNEGSKA (reference sequence). The ends were cut back, 1 base at V and 4 bases at J, with 7 bases in the middle. TCR beta libraries were built with iRepertoire HTBI primers and Arm-PCR of CDR3 regions. MiXCR, run by TCRdb on the multiplex PCR reads, gives a single entry per CDR3 protein. The data show 500,000 to 700,000 distinct CDR3 sequences, around 30% seen once. Described time point: persistent/refractory GD, antithyroid drugs over 5 years with positive TRAb. The TCR library used RNA extracted from PBMCs. In Xi'an, China, an endocrinology department was the source of patients.

Material: peripheral blood mononuclear cells (PBMCs), obtained when the disease was refractory, from a patient treated with antithyroid drugs. The origin of this receptor is a female donor with Graves disease. This rearrangement joins TRBV20-1 to TRBJ1-1; unclear D gene. CDR3 coding DNA: TGCAGTGCTAGAGCGGTCGGCACTGAAGCTTTCTTT. Translated, it gives CSARAVGTEAFF.